This T cell receptor (beta chain) is from a study of OX40 agonist ivuxolimab in advanced cancers. At the level of the whole study: Ivuxolimab, which targeted the costimulatory receptor OX40 (CD134), was an agonistic, fully human IgG2 monoclonal antibody. Partial responses occurred in three dose-escalation patients: two with cutaneous melanoma and one with hepatocellular carcinoma. Of the 50 or so patients in dose escalation, about 20 had hepatocellular carcinoma, approximately 15 had melanoma, 9 had renal cell carcinoma and 9 had head and neck cancer. The point of sequencing TCRbeta in the periphery was to test whether ivuxolimab changed TCR sequence diversity and drove clonal T-cell expansion. Intravenous ivuxolimab was administered to patients every 2 weeks at six dose levels: 0.01, 0.1, 0.3, 1.5, 3 and 10 mg/kg. The dose-escalation cohort was around 84% male with a mean age of roughly 62 years, ranging from roughly 23 to 79. Prior anti-PD-1, anti-PD-L1 or anti-CTLA-4 therapy was permitted, and checkpoint inhibitors had been received by about two fifths of dose-escalation patients. The paper reports the monotherapy dose-escalation portion (N = 52 patients) of the phase I ivuxolimab trial. The research as a whole found: The antigen specificity of the clonally expanded peripheral T cells was not determined. In the 0.1-3.0 mg/kg groups, partial responders were among the patients with the lowest normalized peripheral clonal expansion, particularly in CD8+ T cells. At doses of 0.1 to 3.0 mg/kg, clonal expansion of both CD4+ and CD8+ blood T cells was observed from baseline to week 6. On average, CD8+ T cells showed more expanded clones than CD4+ T cells after ivuxolimab. Low levels of normalized T-cell clonal expansion were also seen in some nonresponding patients.

Genomic DNA was extracted from sorted cells for sequencing of the TCRbeta CDR3 region. The immunoSEQ Assay was used for sequencing of TCRbeta CDR3 regions. TCRdb mirrors the immuneACCESS table, restricted to in-frame sequences. Some clones are absent from its copies; in checked studies, under half trace to an unresolved V gene, and the reason for the others is unknown. The sample contains tens of thousands of clones, over 80% of them found a single time. Jointly, the top ten make up around 3.9% of the sample. Patients with autoimmune disease history or receiving systemic immunosuppression were excluded from the trial. Peripheral blood for TCR sequencing was collected from all dose cohorts at baseline, on cycle 4 day 1, and on cycle 7 day 1. Samples were obtained from an open-label, multicenter, first-in-human phase I dose-escalation trial of ivuxolimab. Adults with locally advanced or metastatic melanoma, renal cell carcinoma, hepatocellular carcinoma or head and neck squamous cell carcinoma were enrolled in the trial. Before TCR sequencing, CD4+ and CD8+ T cells were separately sorted from peripheral blood.

V is trimmed back by 5 bases and J by 9 bases, and the junction contains 15 bases that no gene match accounts for. From the germline V gene, CDR1 is MGHRA and CDR2 is YSYEKL. Taken from cysteine to phenylalanine, the CDR3 has 16 residues. Only the CDR3 DNA is retained, 48 bases long and in frame from the first base. Comment on this clone: It has no known antigen specificity. No much larger clonotype is one base removed from it; base qualities were not supplied.

The rearrangement combines TRBV4-1 with TRBJ1-5; 8 of the junction bases match TRBD1. This receptor was taken from an adult with an advanced solid tumor such as melanoma, head and neck, liver or kidney cancer. The sequencing here drew on CD4+ or CD8+ T cells sorted from blood, taken in a trial of the OX40 agonist ivuxolimab. The nucleotide sequence reads TGCGCCAGCAGCTTCGGACAGGGCCCAGTTGAGGCGCCCCAGCATTTT. This yields the protein CASSFGQGPVEAPQHF.